A selection of T cell receptor beta chains follows, all from one sample in a study of blood T cell repertoires in COVID-19. Libraries were prepared by immunoSEQ multiplex PCR; TCRdb keeps only in-frame clonotypes and omits some of them. The sample lists approximately 74,000 clones, approximately 80% occurring once. Sample: peripheral blood. These TCRs come from a man older than 75 with active or convalescent COVID-19. The CDR3 runs from the conserved cysteine through the conserved F or W. Each record gives: D gene, V gene, J gene, clone size, CDR3 length, CDR3 protein, CDR3 DNA. D genes are given only for firm matches. A row's size may be missing; if present it is once, few, many or a size class.

.	TRBV10-3	TRBJ2-2	.	14	CAIMSGTHTGELFF	TGTGCCATCATGTCCGGGACACACACCGGGGAGCTGTTTTTT
.	TRBV15	TRBJ2-7	once	13	CATSRGGSYEQYF	TGTGCCACCAGCAGAGGCGGCTCCTACGAGCAGTACTTC
.	TRBV6-6	TRBJ1-1	once	14	CASARAGGDTEAFF	TGTGCCAGCGCCAGGGCGGGGGGGGACACTGAAGCTTTCTTT
.	TRBV28	TRBJ1-1	.	13	CASNTRGDTEAFF	TGTGCCAGCAATACCCGGGGGGACACTGAAGCTTTCTTT
TRBD2	TRBV5-6	TRBJ2-7	.	15	CASSLLGGSRYEQYF	TGTGCCAGCAGCTTGCTGGGCGGGAGCAGGTACGAGCAGTACTTC
.	TRBV19	TRBJ2-7	.	14	CASSIVSGDYEQYF	TGTGCCAGTAGTATAGTTAGCGGAGACTACGAGCAGTACTTC
.	TRBV4-2	TRBJ2-5	.	14	CASSQVGGQETQYF	TGTGCCAGCAGCCAAGTCGGGGGCCAAGAGACCCAGTACTTC
TRBD2	TRBV30	TRBJ2-7	.	14	CAWSAPSGSYEQYF	TGTGCCTGGAGTGCCCCAAGCGGGAGCTACGAGCAGTACTTC
TRBD1	TRBV12-3/TRBV12-4	TRBJ1-6	.	13	CASRNTGASPLHF	TGTGCCAGCAGGAATACAGGGGCTTCACCCCTCCACTTT
TRBD2	TRBV29-1	TRBJ2-3	.	18	CSVGGGLAGEWSTDTQYF	TGCAGCGTTGGAGGGGGACTAGCGGGAGAATGGAGCACAGATACGCAGTATTTT
.	TRBV9	TRBJ1-1	few	14	CASRRGGMNTEAFF	TGTGCCAGCAGGAGAGGGGGTATGAACACTGAAGCTTTCTTT
TRBD2	TRBV19	TRBJ2-7	.	16	CASSIRTSGGIGEQYF	TGTGCCAGTAGTATCCGAACTAGCGGGGGGATCGGCGAGCAGTACTTC
.	TRBV18	TRBJ2-5	.	13	CASSPGQQETQYF	TGTGCCAGCTCACCGGGACAACAAGAGACCCAGTACTTC
.	TRBV28	TRBJ2-2	.	16	CASNTNRVRNTGELFF	TGTGCCAGCAATACCAACAGGGTGCGGAACACCGGGGAGCTGTTTTTT
.	TRBV7-8	TRBJ2-5	.	16	CASSLGRAAYQETQYF	TGTGCCAGCAGCTTAGGGCGGGCAGCCTACCAAGAGACCCAGTACTTC
.	TRBV5-1	TRBJ1-1	.	13	CASSLGALTEAFF	TGCGCCAGCAGCTTGGGGGCGCTCACTGAAGCTTTCTTT
TRBD1	TRBV7-2	TRBJ1-4	.	16	CASSPENRGRAEKLFF	TGTGCCAGCAGCCCGGAGAACAGGGGGCGAGCTGAAAAACTGTTTTTT